The text below deals with one T cell receptor (beta chain). Its antigen is undetermined. This sample was taken from a study of shared clonotypes between healthy human individuals. Whole-study findings and limits: Naive CD4 clonotypes were shared across several donors at about 5.2%.

Deletions cut 1 base from V and 7 bases from J, with 20 bases between. The germline CDR1 and CDR2 sequences are MNHNS and SASEGT. CDR3 length equals 16 residues. Deep-level running was used for the assay. The genomic DNA of each subset was split evenly across several immunoSEQ plates. Libraries were prepared by immunoSEQ multiplex PCR; TCRdb keeps only in-frame clonotypes and omits some of them. The table shows about 100,000 clones, with approximately 65% occurring only once. CD8 memory merged CD45RO+ with CCR7-negative CD45RA+ TemRA cells. This TCR was sampled from a woman aged 25 to 39 in good health. The specimen was memory CD8+ T cells sorted from blood. The sample's subset: CD45RO+ cells pooled with CCR7-negative TemRA cells. The V and J genes are TRBV6-1 and TRBJ2-7, with D possibly TRBD2 on 6 matching bases. Here the CDR3 DNA reads TGTGCCAGCAGTGAAGGTCTCTCGGGACTCCGCCAGGAGCAGTACTTC. Translated, it gives CASSEGLSGLRQEQYF.